These 29 T cell receptor beta chains were all obtained from the same sample, sequenced in a study of vaccination effects on CD4 cells after COVID-19 (dated by TCRdb to between 2020 and 2023). In the ViraFEST assay, PBMC were stimulated with viral peptide pools, and TCR sequencing was then used to find antigen-specific CD4+ T cell clonotypes based on their expansion. After less than eleven days of culture, CD4+ T cells were isolated with the EasySep CD4+ T cell isolation kit. Healthy vaccine recipients had no prior SARS-CoV-2 infection, confirmed by negative nucleocapsid antibodies before and after vaccination. Preparation of the library involved the immunoSEQ multiplex PCR assay. The source is immuneACCESS, and TCRdb retained only in-frame sequences with V and J called. Part of the clones is not carried over; for the studies checked, unresolved V genes explain less than half of this, and the remainder is unexplained. Counted in this sample were 67,000 or so clones; roughly 78% of them appeared once. The top ten clones comprise roughly 4% of the sample.

These receptors have no identified antigens. This specimen was CD4+ T cells from PBMCs cultured with HCoV-OC43 spike peptides, taken before COVID-19 vaccination. The sample's cell subset or site label is to be understood as: HCoV-OC43 spike overlapping peptide pool stimulation. These receptors were taken from a human donor who received a COVID-19 vaccine.

The CDR3 reads CASSQPGLYYGYTF. The CDR3 DNA is TGTGCCAGCAGCCAGCCGGGATTATACTATGGCTACACCTTC. The chain employs TRBV11-2 and TRBJ1-2; no definite D call. Germline V gives CDR1 SGHAT, CDR2 FQNNGV. Trimming took 5 bases from V and 3 from J, leaving 13 bases between them. This CDR3 has 14 residues.

The chain is built from TRBV7-9 and TRBJ2-3; 12 bases match TRBD2. The CDR3 runs to 15 residues. Germline V gives CDR1 SEHNR, CDR2 FQNEAQ (reference sequence). V shed 4 bases, J shed 5 bases, and the junction held 4 bases outside the gene matches. The CDR3 bases are TGTGCCAGCAGCTCTCTAGCGGGGGGGGGAGATACGCAGTATTTT. It codes for CASSSLAGGGDTQYF.

The chain uses TRBV30 and TRBJ1-1, with D possibly TRBD1 on 6 matching bases. The CDR3 has 12 amino acids. V shed 2 bases and J shed 5 bases, with 9 bases lying between them. CDR1 is GTSNPN, CDR2 SVGIG, per germline (reference sequence). CDR3 nucleotides: TGTGCCTGGAGTAAAGGGGGGACTGAAGCTTTCTTT. It is translated as CAWSKGGTEAFF.

The chain is built from TRBV5-1 and TRBJ1-2; a possible D gene is TRBD1 (5 bases). The CDR3 covers 13 residues. CDR1 is SGHRS and CDR2 is YFSETQ in the germline V gene. Trimming cost V 3 bases and J 2 bases, with 8 bases left between them. The CDR3 loop reads CASSSAGNYGYTF. In DNA, the CDR3 is TGCGCCAGCAGCTCGGCAGGGAACTATGGCTACACCTTC.

CDR3 in DNA: TGTGCCAGCAGCCACGGAGGGGCAGGGATGAACACTGAAGCTTTCTTT. This sequence encodes CASSHGGAGMNTEAFF. This chain joins TRBV7-2 and TRBJ1-1; a weak D match, TRBD1 (5 bases). V was pared by 5 bases and J by 0 bases, with 16 bases between. This CDR3 has 16 amino acids. Germline CDR1 SGHTA, CDR2 FQGNSA. The whole variable domain, remainder taken from reference TRBV7-2 and TRBJ1-1, is GAGVSQSPSNKVTEKGKDVELRCDPISGHTALYWYRQSLGQGLEFLIYFQGNSAPDKSGLPSDRFSAERTGGSVSTLTIQRTQQEDSAVYLCASSHGGAGMNTEAFFGQGTRLTVV.

The chain is built from TRBV7-8 and TRBJ2-5; a possible D gene is TRBD1 (5 bases). V was clipped by 5 bases and J by 4 bases, with 17 bases between them. This CDR3 spans 15 amino acids. The V gene's germline CDR1 is SGHVS and CDR2 FQNEAQ. The CDR3 sequence: CASSPRGQGGETQYF. The CDR3 coding sequence is TGTGCCAGCAGCCCTCGTGGGCAGGGTGGAGAGACCCAGTACTTC.

DNA of the CDR3: TGTGCCAGCAGTGAAGAGGAGACCCAGTACTTC. This gives the protein CASSEEETQYF. V usage is TRBV2 and J usage is TRBJ2-5; D gene ambiguous. The germline V and J ends were trimmed by 1 base and 5 bases, with 2 bases remaining between them. The CDR3 loop spans 11 amino acids. The germline gives CDR1 SNHLY, CDR2 FYNNEI.

The chain uses TRBV4-3 and TRBJ1-5; TRBD1 aligns across 9 bases. The junction had 7 bases not matched to a gene; V was cut back by 1 base and J by 3 bases. Germline V gene lookup returns CDR1 LGHNA and CDR2 YSLEER. The CDR3 spans 17 residues. The CDR3 sequence: CASSQGDTGGSNQPQHF. The CDR3 DNA reads TGCGCCAGCAGCCAAGGGGACACAGGGGGCTCCAATCAGCCCCAGCATTTT.

The count of this clone is one. The rearrangement joins TRBV29-1 to TRBJ2-6; tentative D call: TRBD1 (5 bases). The CDR3 covers 17 residues. V dropped 7 bases and J dropped 0 bases, with 19 bases sitting between them. The germline V gene encodes CDR1 SQVTM and CDR2 ANQGSEA. The CDR3 spells CSAHTTDSFSGANVLTF. In nucleotides, the CDR3 is TGCAGCGCTCATACCACTGACAGTTTCTCTGGGGCCAACGTCCTGACTTTC. The full variable domain, completed using reference TRBV29-1 and TRBJ2-6, is SAVISQKPSRDICQRGTSLTIQCQVDSQVTMMFWYRQQPGQSLTLIATANQGSEATYESGFVIDKFPISRPNLTFSTLTVSNMSPEDSSIYLCSAHTTDSFSGANVLTFGAGSRLTVL.

This chain joins TRBV5-1 and TRBJ1-2, with D possibly being TRBD1 (6 bases). CDR1 and CDR2 from the germline V gene are SGHRS and YFSETQ. This CDR3 spans 14 amino acids. Trimming stripped 3 bases from V and 2 bases from J, with 11 bases between. The CDR3 here is CASSSYTGNYGYTF. In DNA, the CDR3 is TGCGCCAGCAGCTCTTACACAGGGAACTATGGCTACACCTTC.

This rearrangement joins TRBV7-3 to TRBJ1-6, with D unclear. The CDR3 contains 13 residues. Germline V gene sequence: CDR1 SGHTA, CDR2 FQGTGA. V lost 5 bases and J 6 bases, leaving 8 bases between the germline ends. The CDR3 coding sequence is TGTGCCAGCAGCCCCAGGCTTAATTCACCCCTCCACTTT. Residues: CASSPRLNSPLHF.

There are a few counts of this clone. For the CDR3, the DNA is TGTGCCAGCAGTGAATATGCTGGGTCCATCGGGGAGCTGTTTTTT. Its translation: CASSEYAGSIGELFF. The rearrangement uses TRBV2 and TRBJ2-2; D is unclear. CDR1 SNHLY and CDR2 FYNNEI come from the germline V gene. V lost 2 bases and J lost 7, with 14 bases in between. This CDR3 is built from 15 residues.

The rearrangement joins TRBV7-3 to TRBJ1-1, with a weak D call TRBD1 (5 bases). Germline V gives CDR1 SGHTA, CDR2 FQGTGA. With 2 bases removed from V and 5 bases from J, the gap between germline ends came to 12 bases. The CDR3 runs to 14 residues. The CDR3 DNA follows: TGTGCCAGCAGCTTAGGGGGGTTCGAAACTGAAGCTTTCTTT. This gives the protein CASSLGGFETEAFF.

This chain links TRBV6-5 with TRBJ1-4; D is perhaps TRBD1 (6 bases). Germline values: CDR1 MNHEY, CDR2 SVGAGI. With 7 bases removed from V and 7 bases from J, the gap between germline ends came to 13 bases. There are 13 residues in the CDR3. CDR3 sequence reads: CASKGGPGEKLFF. The CDR3 region has the DNA TGTGCCAGCAAAGGGGGACCGGGTGAAAAACTGTTTTTT.

The CDR3 region has the DNA TGTGCCAGCAGAACGAGCTTGGATAGCAATCAGCCCCAGCATTTT. Protein product: CASRTSLDSNQPQHF. This sequence joins TRBV6-5 and TRBJ1-5, with D uncertain. Germline loops: CDR1 MNHEY, CDR2 SVGAGI. V gave up 6 bases and J gave up 0 bases, with 12 bases separating them. CDR3 length: 15 amino acids.

The chain employs TRBV5-4 and TRBJ2-5; 7 positions match TRBD2. V shed 4 bases and J 5 bases; nucleotides not matched to a gene: 5. Germline V gives CDR1 SGHNT, CDR2 YYREEE (reference sequence). The CDR3 totals 13 residues. The CDR3 region has the DNA TGTGCCAGCAGCGTGCAGGGAGGGGAGACCCAGTACTTC. Encoded protein: CASSVQGGETQYF.

The chain employs TRBV5-1 and TRBJ2-5; possibly TRBD1 for D (5 bases). The CDR3 totals 13 residues. V was clipped by 3 bases and J by 5 bases, with 11 bases between them. The germline V gene has CDR1 SGHRS and CDR2 YFSETQ. The CDR3 sequence: CASSYDRTETQYF. The CDR3 DNA reads TGCGCCAGCAGCTACGACAGAACTGAGACCCAGTACTTC.

The chain is built from TRBV28 and TRBJ2-5; possibly TRBD1 or TRBD2 for D (6 bases each). Germline CDR1 is MDHEN and CDR2 is SYDVKM. The CDR3 extends over 14 amino acids. Trimming left V 7 bases short and J 6 bases short, with 18 bases between. The CDR3 protein is CASTLNGGQKTQYF. The CDR3 bases are TGTGCCAGCACCTTAAATGGGGGGCAAAAGACCCAGTACTTC.

The chain carries TRBV12-5 and TRBJ1-1; perhaps TRBD1 as D (5 bases). Deletions cut 0 bases from V and 2 bases from J, with 13 bases between. CDR1 is LGHNT, CDR2 FRNRAP, per germline. This CDR3 spans 16 amino acids. The CDR3 DNA reads TGTGCTAGTGGTTTGGTTGGGGGACTTATTAACACTGAAGCTTTCTTT. The encoded protein is CASGLVGGLINTEAFF.

The V call is TRBV2, the J call TRBJ2-5, with 8 bases fitting TRBD2. The V gene end was trimmed by 7 bases and the J gene end by 2 bases; junction bases not matched to a gene: 6. Germline V gene data show CDR1 as SNHLY and CDR2 as FYNNEI. The length of the CDR3 is 14 residues. The DNA of the CDR3 is TGTGCCAGCACGGCGGGGGGCAATCAAGAGACCCAGTACTTC. Translating gives CASTAGGNQETQYF.

This clone was seen more than once but under ten times. The chain couples TRBV9 to TRBJ1-6; D remains unclear. CDR3 length: 14 amino acids. Trimming left V 1 base short and J 6 bases short, with 8 bases between. Germline CDR1 reads SGDLS; CDR2 reads YYNGEE. The chain's CDR3 is CASSVRRANSPLHF. CDR3 bases: TGTGCCAGCAGCGTAAGGCGTGCTAATTCACCCCTCCACTTT.

CDR3 region: CASPTVKPQETQYF. The CDR3 DNA reads as TGTGCCAGCCCGACAGTTAAGCCACAAGAGACCCAGTACTTC. The chain combines TRBV5-8 with TRBJ2-5; D may be TRBD1 (5 bases). This CDR3 has 14 amino acids. CDR1 is SGHTS and CDR2 is YDEGEE in the germline V gene. The germline V and J ends were trimmed by 7 bases and 2 bases, with 15 bases remaining between them. Complete variable domain (other parts from reference TRBV5-8 and TRBJ2-5): EAGVTQSPTHLIKTRGQQATLRCSPISGHTSVYWYQQALGLGLQFLLWYDEGEERNRGNFPPRFSGRQFPNYSSELNVNALELEDSALYLCASPTVKPQETQYFGPGTRLLVL.

This chain joins TRBV20-1 and TRBJ2-3, with no clear D. Germline CDR1 reads DFQATT; CDR2 reads SNEGSKA (reference sequence). CDR3 length: 12 residues. V gave up 3 bases and J gave up 0 bases, with 4 bases separating them. The CDR3 coding sequence is TGCAGTGCTAGTTCTAGCACAGATACGCAGTATTTT. It yields the protein CSASSSTDTQYF.

The CDR3 nucleotides are TGTGCCAGCAGCCAAGGTGGGACCGGGGAGCTGTTTTTT. It is translated as CASSQGGTGELFF. V usage is TRBV7-3 and J usage is TRBJ2-2; D is unclear. V gave up 5 bases and J gave up 5 bases, with 9 bases separating them. CDR1 is SGHTA, CDR2 FQGTGA, per germline. The CDR3 runs to 13 residues.

The chain uses TRBV7-2 and TRBJ2-5, with 8 bases that match TRBD2. V lost 5 bases and J lost 3; bases outside the gene matches: 11. Germline V gene lookup returns CDR1 SGHTA and CDR2 FQGNSA. The CDR3 spans 16 residues. CDR3 in amino acids: CASSLRGSGEKETQYF. The CDR3 DNA is TGTGCCAGCAGCCTCCGTGGTAGCGGGGAAAAAGAGACCCAGTACTTC.

This rearrangement joins TRBV24-1 to TRBJ2-5; 12 nucleotides align to TRBD2. Germline lookup yields CDR1 KGHDR and CDR2 SFDVKD. The ends lost 5 bases at V and 5 bases at J; junction bases unmatched: 5. The CDR3 totals 15 residues. The CDR3 DNA follows: TGTGCCACCAGTGTCTTCGGGACTAGCGGGGAGACCCAGTACTTC. Its translation: CATSVFGTSGETQYF.

CDR3 region: CASSYQGVTTGELFF. The DNA for the CDR3 is TGTGCCAGCAGTTATCAGGGGGTTACCACCGGGGAGCTGTTTTTT. This rearrangement joins TRBV6-2 or TRBV6-3 to TRBJ2-2; 7 bases are a match to TRBD1. There are 15 residues in the CDR3. Germline V gene sequence: CDR1 MNHEY, CDR2 SVGEGT. With V trimmed by 3 bases and J by 4 bases, 5 bases remained unmatched.

This chain uses TRBV10-3 with TRBJ2-2; 12 bases are a match to TRBD1. CDR1 is ENHRY and CDR2 is SYGVKD in the germline V gene. There are 18 residues in the CDR3. V was pared by 4 bases and J by 2 bases, with 8 bases of the junction left unmatched. Written as DNA, the CDR3 is TGTGCCATCAGTGCGGCGGGACAGGGGGCGGGTAACACCGGGGAGCTGTTTTTT. This sequence encodes CAISAAGQGAGNTGELFF.

This clone was observed a handful of times. V and J are TRBV5-6 and TRBJ1-6; D not certain. Trimming took 3 bases from V and 0 from J, leaving 10 bases between them. The CDR3 loop spans 16 amino acids. Germline V gene lookup returns CDR1 SGHDT and CDR2 YYEEEE. CDR3 in DNA: TGTGCCAGCAGCTCACGTCTCTTCTCCTATAATTCACCCCTCCACTTT. This sequence encodes CASSSRLFSYNSPLHF. Full variable domain (rest looked up from reference TRBV5-6 and TRBJ1-6): DAGVTQSPTHLIKTRGQQVTLRCSPKSGHDTVSWYQQALGQGPQFIFQYYEEEERQRGNFPDRFSGHQFPNYSSELNVNALLLGDSALYLCASSSRLFSYNSPLHFGNGTRLTVT.